This is a list of T cell receptor beta chains from one sample in a study of shared clonotypes between healthy human individuals. Data came from immunoSEQ multiplex PCR; TCRdb stores just in-frame clones and leaves some out. Found here are 750,000 to 1,000,000 clones, almost 95% of them singletons; the top ten hold approximately 25%. Sequencing was performed on naive CD8+ T cells sorted from blood. The receptors here all came from a man under 40 in good health. CDR3s include the opening cysteine and the closing phenylalanine or tryptophan. D genes are given only for firm matches. Clone size appears in some rows only: once, few, many, or a class for an expanded clone.

d_gene	v_gene	abundance	j_gene	CDR3nt	CDR3aa
TRBD1	TRBV6-5	.	TRBJ1-5	TGTGCCAGCAGTTACCGCAGGGGGATGGGCAATCAGCCCCAGCATTTT	CASSYRRGMGNQPQHF
.	TRBV5-1	.	TRBJ2-1	TGCGCCAGCAGCCTGTCTTCCTACAATGAGCAGTTCTTC	CASSLSSYNEQFF
.	TRBV15	.	TRBJ2-7	TGTGCCACCAGCAGTGACCGTAGCTCCTACGAGCAGTACTTC	CATSSDRSSYEQYF
TRBD2	TRBV5-4	.	TRBJ2-1	TGTGCCAGCAGCTTGCCCAGCGGGAGAGACAATGAGCAGTTCTTC	CASSLPSGRDNEQFF
TRBD2	TRBV6-4	.	TRBJ2-3	TGTGCCAGCAGTGAAGTGTCTAGCGGGAACCAAGATACGCAGTATTTT	CASSEVSSGNQDTQYF
.	TRBV7-2	once	TRBJ2-7	TGTGCCAGCAGCTTAGAGAGGGCGGAGGAGCAGTACTTC	CASSLERAEEQYF
.	TRBV10-1	.	TRBJ2-5	TGCGCCAGCAGTGAGTCGTACAGCCAAGAGACCCAGTACTTC	CASSESYSQETQYF
TRBD2	TRBV9	once	TRBJ2-1	TGTGCCAGCATGTCGGGACTAGCGGGACGGAGCTCCTACAATGAGCAGTTCTTC	CASMSGLAGRSSYNEQFF
.	TRBV18	.	TRBJ2-4	TGTGCCAGCTCACCCGAAGGTACTAAAAACATTCAGTACTTC	CASSPEGTKNIQYF
TRBD1	TRBV19	.	TRBJ2-1	TGTGCCAGTAGTATAGCTCCCAGGGGGTCCTACAATGAGCAGTTCTTC	CASSIAPRGSYNEQFF
.	TRBV6-6	.	TRBJ2-3	TGTGCCAGCAGTTCAACAGGGTCCGCAGATACGCAGTATTTT	CASSSTGSADTQYF
.	TRBV25-1	few	TRBJ2-3	TGTGCCAGCAGTGAGGGGGCGGGAGATACGCAGTATTTT	CASSEGAGDTQYF
.	TRBV27	.	TRBJ1-2	TGTGCCAGCAGCCTGGGGGGTCCGGCTGGCTACACCTTC	CASSLGGPAGYTF
.	TRBV10-2	.	TRBJ2-7	TGCGCCAGCAGTGTTCTTCGCGGCACCTACGAGCAGTACTTC	CASSVLRGTYEQYF
.	TRBV5-1	once	TRBJ2-1	TGCGCCAGCACCGAGGGGAGTAGCTCCTACAATGAGCAGTTCTTC	CASTEGSSSYNEQFF
.	TRBV9	.	TRBJ1-1	TGTGCCAGCAGCGTAATGGGCGGCTTTAACACTGAAGCTTTCTTT	CASSVMGGFNTEAFF
TRBD2	TRBV4-3	.	TRBJ2-7	TGCGCCAGCAGCCAGGGACTAGCGGGCCCCTACGAGCAGTACTTC	CASSQGLAGPYEQYF
TRBD2	TRBV28	.	TRBJ2-3	TGTGCCAGCAGTTTCCCTTCCTTATTCCTAGCGGGAGACCTCACAGATACGCAGTATTTT	CASSFPSLFLAGDLTDTQYF
.	TRBV4-1	.	TRBJ2-1	TGCGCCAGCAGCCAAACCCCCCTGGGCCTTTACAATGAGCAGTTCTTC	CASSQTPLGLYNEQFF
.	TRBV29-1	.	TRBJ1-2	TGCAGCGTTGAAGGGCAGGGTATACACACCTTC	CSVEGQGIHTF
.	TRBV19	.	TRBJ2-7	TGTGCCAGTAGTATCGTTCTTGGGGACACCCCCTACGAGCAGTACTTC	CASSIVLGDTPYEQYF
.	TRBV5-1	.	TRBJ2-3	TGCGCCAGCAGCTTGAAATCCCGAACTAGTTTCGATACAGATACGCAGTATTTT	CASSLKSRTSFDTDTQYF